The 6 T cell receptor beta chains below all came from one sample that was sequenced in a study of neurological immune-mediated disorders. TCRdb recomputed calls from the 5' RACE reads with MiXCR, one row per CDR3 protein. This table holds 40,000 to 55,000 distinct CDR3 sequences, over 4.5% found once. Sample: CD4+ T cells from blood. The receptors originated from a woman aged 18-29 years with multiple sclerosis.

This clonotype was counted at least ten times. Germline is not matched at one junction end, which may reflect a read error. The chain uses TRBV10-3 and TRBJ1-1, with D possibly being TRBD1 (6 bases). Per germline, CDR1 ENHRY and CDR2 SYGVKD. The length of the CDR3 is 13 residues. CDR3 amino acids: CVIGPTGNTEAFF. For the CDR3, the DNA is TGTGTCATCGGGCCGACAGGGAACACTGAAGCTTTCTTT.

This clonotype has ten or more counts. V is TRBV20-1 and J is TRBJ1-5; no definite D call. Per germline, CDR1 DFQATT and CDR2 SNEGSKA (reference sequence). V was cut by 4 bases and J by 1 base, with 8 bases left in between. The CDR3 is made up of 13 amino acids. CDR3 protein: CSATGMSNQPQHF. In DNA form, the CDR3 reads TGCAGTGCTACCGGTATGAGCAATCAGCCCCAGCATTTT.

The table lists this clonotype with many counts. The rearrangement joins TRBV6-5 to TRBJ2-3; maybe TRBD2 (7 bases). Germline V gene sequence: CDR1 MNHEY, CDR2 SVGAGI. V lost 6 bases to trimming and J lost 0 bases, with 19 bases between them. The CDR3 sequence is 17 residues long. The CDR3 bases are TGTGCCAGCAGCCGAGGGGGAGGGCATTACAGCACAGATACGCAGTATTTT. It encodes CASSRGGGHYSTDTQYF.

This clonotype was observed at least ten times. At one end the junction does not follow the germline gene, possibly because of a read error. J is TRBJ2-5 and V is TRBV7-7; 11 bases are a match to TRBD2. This CDR3 has 15 amino acids. Germline CDR1 SSHAT, CDR2 FNYEAQ (reference sequence). The CDR3 DNA sequence: TGTGCTAGCAGCTTAACTAGCGGGGGACAAGAGACCCAGTACTTC. Encoded protein: CASSLTSGGQETQYF.

There are many counts of this clonotype. Sequence at one end of the junction differs from germline and may be a read error. This chain uses TRBV20-1 with TRBJ2-1; 7 bases match TRBD2. Germline assignment: CDR1 DFQATT and CDR2 SNEGSKA (reference sequence). The CDR3 spans 12 residues. The CDR3 DNA reads TGCAGTGCTAGAGATCAGGCGGGAGAGCCGTTCTTC. It yields the protein CSARDQAGEPFF.

This clonotype was recorded at least ten times. The rearrangement links TRBV5-6 to TRBJ1-2; 7 positions match TRBD1. The germline V gene has CDR1 SGHDT and CDR2 YYEEEE. CDR3 length equals 16 residues. V trimming: 0 bases; J trimming: 0 bases; junction bases outside the gene matches: 5. CDR3 in amino acids: CASSLAGTASNYGYTF. The CDR3 DNA is TGTGCCAGCAGCTTGGCCGGGACAGCTTCTAACTATGGCTACACCTTC.